This entry describes one T cell receptor beta chain. This sample stems from a study of Graves' ophthalmopathy and Graves' hyperthyroidism. RNA transcripts yielded amplified TCR beta CDR3 regions. RT-PCR in the first round used HTBI primers; a second-round multiplex PCR followed. TCRdb processed the multiplex PCR reads anew with MiXCR; each CDR3 protein has one entry. The sample has approximately 480,000 distinct CDR3 sequences, under 15% seen once. The V gene lost 1 base and the J gene lost 1 base, with 7 bases spanning the gap. CDR1 is LGHDT, CDR2 YNNKEL, per germline (reference sequence). The CDR3 sequence is 14 residues long.

The sample comprised blood. The sequence derives from a woman under 40 with Graves' ophthalmopathy. This sequence joins TRBV3-1 and TRBJ1-1; the D gene is possibly TRBD1 (6 bases). The CDR3 DNA reads TGTGCCAGCAGCCAAGCGGACAGGAACACTGAAGCTTTCTTT. It translates to CASSQADRNTEAFF.